This TCR beta chain was sequenced in a study of cytomegalovirus exposure and HLA in healthy donors. Study as a whole: Around 85 million unique TCR sequences came from HLA-typed donors in an early release. Broader study findings: There were some public TCRs occurring in many donors, but most TCR sequences were rare.

With 60 Vbeta and 13 Jbeta primers, the PCR was carried out. The data were produced by immunoSEQ multiplex PCR, yet TCRdb's version contains in-frame clones alone and is incomplete. There are 150,000 to 200,000 clones in the sample; about 80% occur only once, and about 1.5% lies in the top ten. With respect to this clone: Its antigen is currently unknown.

The CDR3 is made up of 16 amino acids. V was shortened by 4 bases and J by 6 bases, with 18 bases between the two germline ends. Germline V gene data show CDR1 as LNHDA and CDR2 as SQIVND (reference sequence). V usage is TRBV19 and J usage is TRBJ1-4, with a weak D call TRBD1 (5 bases). Sample: PBMCs. This sequence was found in a woman aged 30 to 39 in good health and CMV-seropositive. The CDR3 bases are TGTGCCAGTAGTAAGGCCCTGCCAGCGGGGGATGAAAAACTGTTTTTT. Its translation: CASSKALPAGDEKLFF.